What follows are 16 T cell receptor beta chains derived from one specimen sequenced in a study of blood T cell repertoires in COVID-19. Data came from immunoSEQ multiplex PCR; TCRdb stores just in-frame clones and leaves some out. The profile shows 200,000 to 300,000 clones, 84% of them singletons. The material sequenced was peripheral blood. The receptor source for this set is a middle-aged woman who had recovered from COVID-19.

The chain carries TRBV5-4 and TRBJ2-3, with TRBD1 matching over 8 bases. V dropped 5 bases and J dropped 5; count of bases not matched to a gene: 10. This CDR3 is built from 15 residues. Germline values: CDR1 SGHNT, CDR2 YYREEE (reference sequence). In DNA, the CDR3 is TGTGCCAGCAGTTTACCCGGGACAGGTAAAGATACGCAGTATTTT. It specifies CASSLPGTGKDTQYF.

V usage is TRBV5-1 and J usage is TRBJ1-1; possible D gene TRBD1, 5 bases. The CDR3 contains 14 residues. Germline CDR1 reads SGHRS; CDR2 reads YFSETQ. The V end was cut by 6 bases, the J end by 4 bases, with 16 bases between. The CDR3 protein is CASILEVGGTEAFF. CDR3 bases: TGCGCCAGCATCCTCGAGGTGGGGGGCACTGAAGCTTTCTTT.

J is TRBJ1-5 and V is TRBV2; D might be TRBD1 (5 bases). The V end was cut by 2 bases, the J end by 0 bases, with 8 bases between. The CDR3 is 15 amino acids. Germline-derived CDR1 and CDR2 are SNHLY and FYNNEI. CDR3: CASSESRVSNQPQHF. The CDR3 DNA reads TGTGCCAGCAGTGAATCCAGGGTTAGCAATCAGCCCCAGCATTTT.

The chain has TRBV19 and TRBJ1-5; D not certain. This CDR3 region has 12 residues. V was pared by 8 bases and J by 8 bases, with 13 bases between. The germline V gene encodes CDR1 LNHDA and CDR2 SQIVND (reference sequence). The CDR3, as DNA: TGTGCCAGTTATTCAGGAGGGAAGCCCCAGCATTTT. Encoded protein: CASYSGGKPQHF.

This clone was recorded a few times. The chain is built from TRBV6-2 or TRBV6-3 and TRBJ1-6, with D uncertain. CDR3 length: 17 amino acids. V was trimmed by 6 bases and J by 0 bases, leaving 15 bases between them. Per germline, CDR1 MNHEY and CDR2 SVGEGT. CDR3 loop: CASSPYIESSYNSPLHF. The CDR3 DNA follows: TGTGCCAGCAGCCCTTATATCGAGAGCTCCTATAATTCACCCCTCCACTTT.

The CDR3 here is CASRDRGSEPQHF. The CDR3 nucleotides read TGTGCCAGCAGGGACAGGGGTTCGGAGCCCCAGCATTTT. The V gene is TRBV2, the J gene TRBJ1-5, with 9 positions matching TRBD1. Unmatched junction bases numbered 5, after V lost 6 bases and J lost 8 bases. This CDR3 is 13 amino acids long. Looked up from germline, CDR1 is SNHLY and CDR2 is FYNNEI.

V usage is TRBV15 and J usage is TRBJ1-2; D remains unclear. Germline V CDR1 and CDR2: LNHNV, YYDKDF (reference sequence). The CDR3 sequence is 16 residues long. V gave up 1 base and J gave up 5 bases, with 17 bases separating them. The CDR3 region has the DNA TGTGCCACCAGCAGAGTGTCTGGAAGGAGAGGATATGGCTACACCTTC. This encodes CATSRVSGRRGYGYTF.

This chain uses TRBV20-1 with TRBJ1-2; the match to TRBD1 covers 7 bases. Trimming cost V 3 bases and J 2 bases; bases outside gene matches: 12. This CDR3 is 16 amino acids long. Germline V gives CDR1 DFQATT, CDR2 SNEGSKA (reference sequence). The CDR3 nucleotides are TGCAGTGCTAGTCCCGCCGGGACAGTTAACAACTATGGCTACACCTTC. Its protein is CSASPAGTVNNYGYTF.

This clone was detected a few times. The chain joins TRBV28 to TRBJ1-1; TRBD1 is a possible D gene (6 bases). Trimming removed 3 bases at V and 5 bases at J, with 13 bases between. Germline V gene sequence: CDR1 MDHEN, CDR2 SYDVKM. This CDR3 comprises 14 residues. The CDR3 sequence: CASSFSQGNTEAFF. The CDR3 coding sequence is TGTGCCAGCAGTTTTTCACAGGGTAATACTGAAGCTTTCTTT. Filled out from reference TRBV28 and TRBJ1-1, the complete variable domain reads DVKVTQSSRYLVKRTGEKVFLECVQDMDHENMFWYRQDPGLGLRLIYFSYDVKMKEKGDIPEGYSVSREKKERFSLILESASTNQTSMYLCASSFSQGNTEAFFGQGTRLTVV.

This clone was seen more than once but under ten times. This chain uses TRBV28 with TRBJ2-7, with 9 nucleotides matching TRBD2. V dropped 6 bases and J dropped 5; count of bases not matched to a gene: 8. CDR3 length: 14 residues. The V gene's germline CDR1 is MDHEN and CDR2 SYDVKM. The CDR3 region is CASSPLAGGNEQYF. The CDR3 nucleotides read TGTGCCAGCAGCCCCCTGGCGGGAGGGAACGAGCAGTACTTC.

This chain joins TRBV18 and TRBJ2-2; 7 bases map to TRBD1. The CDR3 has 13 residues. With 9 bases clipped from V and 4 bases from J, the junction kept 5 bases outside the gene matches. From germline, CDR1 is KGHSH and CDR2 LQKENI. Written as DNA, the CDR3 is TGTGCCAGTACAGGGGACCTCACCGGGGAGCTGTTTTTT. Its protein is CASTGDLTGELFF.

The chain joins TRBV5-5 to TRBJ1-3, with D unclear. V shed 5 bases and J shed 0 bases, with 6 bases lying between them. Germline V gives CDR1 SGHKS, CDR2 YYEKEE (reference sequence). The CDR3 consists of 13 residues. The DNA for the CDR3 is TGTGCCAGCAGTCGAGGCTCTGGAAACACCATATATTTT. This gives the protein CASSRGSGNTIYF.

V usage is TRBV7-9 and J usage is TRBJ2-3; the D gene is possibly TRBD1 (5 bases). This CDR3 has 16 residues. Germline CDR1 SEHNR, CDR2 FQNEAQ (reference sequence). Trimming removed 3 bases from V and 4 bases from J, with 17 bases in between. CDR3 sequence reads: CASSLFSGHPADTQYF. The CDR3 coding sequence is TGTGCCAGCAGCTTGTTCTCAGGGCACCCCGCAGATACGCAGTATTTT.

In its sample, this clone was seen a few times. The chain uses TRBV7-7 and TRBJ1-1, with 7 bases lining up with TRBD1. The CDR3 extends over 15 amino acids. The germline CDR1 and CDR2 sequences are SSHAT and FNYEAQ (reference sequence). V was pared by 5 bases and J by 8 bases, with 14 bases of the junction left unmatched. The DNA for the CDR3 is TGTGCCAGCAGCCTGGGACAGCGGACGCTTTCCGAAGCTTTCTTT. Its protein product is CASSLGQRTLSEAFF.

V is TRBV5-1 and J is TRBJ2-1; 8 bases are a match to TRBD2. This CDR3 is built from 16 residues. The germline V gene encodes CDR1 SGHRS and CDR2 YFSETQ. Trimming took 0 bases from V and 0 from J; bases not matched to a gene: 2. The DNA for the CDR3 is TGCGCCAGCAGCTTGGGCCGGGGGGGCTCCTACAATGAGCAGTTCTTC. Translated, it gives CASSLGRGGSYNEQFF.

This chain uses TRBV4-1 with TRBJ2-5; no definite D call. The germline CDR1 and CDR2 sequences are MGHRA and YSYEKL. Trimming shortened V by 2 bases and J by 2 bases, and 12 bases separated the two germline ends. The CDR3 spans 15 residues. The CDR3 loop reads CASSQLTAVQETQYF. In nucleotides, the CDR3 is TGCGCCAGCAGCCAACTCACAGCCGTACAAGAGACCCAGTACTTC.